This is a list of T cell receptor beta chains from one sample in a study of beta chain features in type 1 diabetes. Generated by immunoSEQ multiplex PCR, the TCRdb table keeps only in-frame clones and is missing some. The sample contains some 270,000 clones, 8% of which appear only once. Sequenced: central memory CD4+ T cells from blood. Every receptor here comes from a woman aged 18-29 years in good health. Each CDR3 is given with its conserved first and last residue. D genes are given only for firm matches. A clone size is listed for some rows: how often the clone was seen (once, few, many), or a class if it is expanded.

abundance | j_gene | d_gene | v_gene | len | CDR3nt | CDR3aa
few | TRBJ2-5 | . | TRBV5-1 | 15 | TGCGCCAGCAGCTTGTTTCCCCGGGAACAAGAGACCCAGTACTTC | CASSLFPREQETQYF
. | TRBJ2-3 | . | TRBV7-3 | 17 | TGTGCCAGCAGCTTACGGGTTAGCGGTACTAGCACAGATACGCAGTATTTT | CASSLRVSGTSTDTQYF
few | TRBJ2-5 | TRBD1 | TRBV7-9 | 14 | TGTGCCAGCAGCCCTACAGGGGTCCAAGAGACCCAGTACTTC | CASSPTGVQETQYF
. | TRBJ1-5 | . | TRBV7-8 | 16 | TGTGCCAGCAGCTCTCTTCGAGCGCCGGGCAATCAGCCCCAGCATTTT | CASSSLRAPGNQPQHF
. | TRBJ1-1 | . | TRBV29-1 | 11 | TGCAGCGTTGACGGGAACACTGAAGCTTTCTTT | CSVDGNTEAFF
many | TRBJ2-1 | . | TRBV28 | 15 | TGTGCCAGCAGTTTAGCCCGGGCCGGGAACAATGAGCAGTTCTTC | CASSLARAGNNEQFF
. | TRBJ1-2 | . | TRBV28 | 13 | TGTGCCAGCAGTTTGGTACAGGGTCTGGGCTACACCTTC | CASSLVQGLGYTF
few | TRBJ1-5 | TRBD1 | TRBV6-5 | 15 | TGTGCCAGCAGGAAGACAGGGGATAGCAATCAGCCCCAGCATTTT | CASRKTGDSNQPQHF
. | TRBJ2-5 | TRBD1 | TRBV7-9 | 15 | TGTGCCAGCAGCTCCTCCAGGGGGTATGAGGAGACCCAGTACTTC | CASSSSRGYEETQYF
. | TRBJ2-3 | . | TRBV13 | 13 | TGTGCCAGCAGCTTAGACGGGGGAGATACGCAGTATTTT | CASSLDGGDTQYF
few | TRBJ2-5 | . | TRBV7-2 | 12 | TGTGCCAGGGGTGGGATTTGGGAGACCCAGTACTTC | CARGGIWETQYF
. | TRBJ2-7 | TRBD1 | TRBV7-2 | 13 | TGTGCCAGCAGCTTCGACAGGGACCCGGAGCAGTACTTC | CASSFDRDPEQYF
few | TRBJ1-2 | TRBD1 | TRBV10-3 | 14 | TGTGCCATCAGTGGACAGGGGGTGGGATATGGCTACACCTTC | CAISGQGVGYGYTF
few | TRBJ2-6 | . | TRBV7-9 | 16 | TGTGCCAGCAGCTTAGTCGGCTCTTCTGGGGCCAACGTCCTGACTTTC | CASSLVGSSGANVLTF
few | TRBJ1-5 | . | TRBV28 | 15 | TGTGCCAGCAGTTTATCGACCGGGGTACATCAGCCCCAGCATTTT | CASSLSTGVHQPQHF
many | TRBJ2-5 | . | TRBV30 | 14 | TGTGCCTGGAGTAGGGCCTCCCGGGGGGAGACCCAGTACTTC | CAWSRASRGETQYF
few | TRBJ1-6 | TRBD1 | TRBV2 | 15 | TGTGCCAGCAGTGAAAGGCAGGGGGTAGTTTCACCCCTCCACTTT | CASSERQGVVSPLHF
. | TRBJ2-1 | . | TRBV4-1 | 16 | TGCGCCAGCAGCCAAGGATTGAGGTACAGGTACAATGAGCAGTTCTTC | CASSQGLRYRYNEQFF
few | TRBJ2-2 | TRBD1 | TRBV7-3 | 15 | TGTGCCAGCAGCACGGACAGGGAAGACACCGGGGAGCTGTTTTTT | CASSTDREDTGELFF
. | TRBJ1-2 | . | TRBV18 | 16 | TGTGCCAGCTCACAGACCGAGGCCGGGGGCAGAGATGGCTACACCTTC | CASSQTEAGGRDGYTF
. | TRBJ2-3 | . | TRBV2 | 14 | TGTGCCAGCAGTCCACAGCGGGCCCCAGATACGCAGTATTTT | CASSPQRAPDTQYF
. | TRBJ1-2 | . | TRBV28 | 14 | TGTGCCAGCAGTTCCTCTCAGGGGAGGGTTGGCTACACCTTC | CASSSSQGRVGYTF
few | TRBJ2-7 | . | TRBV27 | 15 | TGTGCCAGCAGTTCAGGGGGGTCGGTTCCTGGCGAGCAGTACTTC | CASSSGGSVPGEQYF
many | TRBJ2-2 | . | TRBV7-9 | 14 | TGTGCCAGCAGTAACGGGTCAGGGGCCGGGGAGCTGTTTTTT | CASSNGSGAGELFF
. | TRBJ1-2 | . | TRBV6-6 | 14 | TGTGCCAGCACCAACCCGTTGCGGGACTATGGCTACACCTTC | CASTNPLRDYGYTF
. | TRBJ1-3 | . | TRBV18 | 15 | TGTGCCAGCTCACCACTAGGACAGCGAGGAAACACCATATATTTT | CASSPLGQRGNTIYF
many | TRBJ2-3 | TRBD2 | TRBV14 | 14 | TGTGCCAGCAGGGATAGCGGGGGGCCCTATACGCAGTATTTT | CASRDSGGPYTQYF
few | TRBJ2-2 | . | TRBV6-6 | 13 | TGTGCCAGCAGTGGCAGGGACACCGGGGAGCTGTTTTTT | CASSGRDTGELFF
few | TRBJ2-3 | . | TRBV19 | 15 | TGTGCCAGTAGTATAGCTCAAGGTTTCGCAGATACGCAGTATTTT | CASSIAQGFADTQYF
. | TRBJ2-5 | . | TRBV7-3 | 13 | TGTGCCAGCAACAAGAGTGGTGGGAAGACCCAGTACTTC | CASNKSGGKTQYF
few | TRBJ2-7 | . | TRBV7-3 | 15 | TGTGCCAGCAGCTTAAAAGCGGGACAGGTCTACGAGCAGTACTTC | CASSLKAGQVYEQYF
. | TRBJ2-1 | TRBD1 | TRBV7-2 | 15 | TGTGCCAGCAGCCCCTCGGGACAGGGATACAATGAGCAGTTCTTC | CASSPSGQGYNEQFF
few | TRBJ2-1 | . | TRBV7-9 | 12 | TGTGCCAGCAGCTTTGAAACCCCGCTTGCGGTCTTC | CASSFETPLAVF
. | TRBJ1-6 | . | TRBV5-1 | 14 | TGCGCCAGCAGCTCCGGGACAATGGATTCACCCCTCCACTTT | CASSSGTMDSPLHF
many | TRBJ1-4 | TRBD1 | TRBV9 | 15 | TGTGCCAGCAGCGTTGACAGGGGTCGTAATGAAAAACTGTTTTTT | CASSVDRGRNEKLFF
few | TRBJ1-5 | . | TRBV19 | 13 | TGTGCCAGCCTAGGACAACGGGGTCAGCCCCAGCATTTT | CASLGQRGQPQHF
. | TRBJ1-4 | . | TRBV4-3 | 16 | TGCGCCAGCAGCCAAGATAGGTATCGGCTAAATGAAAAACTGTTTTTT | CASSQDRYRLNEKLFF
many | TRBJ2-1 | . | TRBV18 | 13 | TGTGCCAGCTCACCATCCGGTGGAAATGAGCAGTTCTTC | CASSPSGGNEQFF
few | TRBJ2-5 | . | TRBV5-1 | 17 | TGCGCCAGCAGCTTGGCGGGGGGCCTCGTTGCCCAAGAGACCCAGTACTTC | CASSLAGGLVAQETQYF
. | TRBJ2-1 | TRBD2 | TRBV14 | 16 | TGTGCCAGCAGCTTAAAAGCGGGACTAGCGGGGGGTGAGCAGTTCTTC | CASSLKAGLAGGEQFF
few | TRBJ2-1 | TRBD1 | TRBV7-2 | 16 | TGTGCCAGCAGCTCAAGACAGGGCGCCTCGTACAATGAGCAGTTCTTC | CASSSRQGASYNEQFF
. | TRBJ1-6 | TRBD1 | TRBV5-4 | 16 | TGTGCCAGCAGTTCGGTCCTGGGACAGGGGATGACACCCCTCCACTTT | CASSSVLGQGMTPLHF
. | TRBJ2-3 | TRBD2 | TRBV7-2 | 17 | TGTGCCAGCAGCGGGCGGCAGGGACTAGCGGTAACAGATACGCAGTATTTT | CASSGRQGLAVTDTQYF
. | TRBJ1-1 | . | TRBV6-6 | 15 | TGTGCCAGCAGTTACTCGATGGGCAGCGGCACTGAAGCTTTCTTT | CASSYSMGSGTEAFF
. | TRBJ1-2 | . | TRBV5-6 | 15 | TGTGCCAGCAGCACTTGGGGGCAGGGCTCCTATGGCTACACCTTC | CASSTWGQGSYGYTF
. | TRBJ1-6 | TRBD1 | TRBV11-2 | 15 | TGTGCCAGCAGCTTAACAGACAGGGTAAATTCACCCCTCCACTTT | CASSLTDRVNSPLHF
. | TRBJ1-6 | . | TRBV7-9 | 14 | TGTGCCAGCAGCTCCCAAGGGGGGAATTCACCCCTCCACTTT | CASSSQGGNSPLHF
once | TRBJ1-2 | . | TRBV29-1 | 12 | TGCAGCGTTGGGACTTCCCCCGGGGGGTACACCTTC | CSVGTSPGGYTF
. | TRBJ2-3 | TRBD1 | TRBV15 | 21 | TGTGCCACCAGCAGAGACGCGGGGATCTCGAGGGGACAGGGTACGACAGATACGCAGTATTTT | CATSRDAGISRGQGTTDTQYF
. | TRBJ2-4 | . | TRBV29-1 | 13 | TGCAGCGTTCCGTCGGGGCCTTGGAACATTCAGTACTTC | CSVPSGPWNIQYF
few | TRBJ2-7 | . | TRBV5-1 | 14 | TGCGCCAGCAGCTTGGACACGCCGCAGATGGAGCAGTACTTC | CASSLDTPQMEQYF
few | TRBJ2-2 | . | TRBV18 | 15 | TGTGCCAGCTATGAAACCGGGACACAAACCGGGGAGCTGTTTTTT | CASYETGTQTGELFF
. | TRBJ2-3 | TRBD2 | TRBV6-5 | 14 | TGTGCCAGCAGCCCCGGACTAGCGGGGTATACGCAGTATTTT | CASSPGLAGYTQYF
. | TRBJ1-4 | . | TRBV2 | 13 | TGTGCCAGCAGCGGGGTAACTAATGAAAAACTGTTTTTT | CASSGVTNEKLFF
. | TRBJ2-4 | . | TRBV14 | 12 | TGTGCCAGCAGCCAAGATTGGGGCATTCAGTACTTC | CASSQDWGIQYF